These T cell receptor beta chains were read from a single sample in a study of metastatic and nonmetastatic thyroid tumors. TCRdb re-called the PCR reads with MiXCR. The sample consists of approximately 15,000 clones, 24% of them appearing once. The sample was tumor tissue. Receptors originate from a female donor with papillary thyroid cancer or a benign thyroid nodule (not recorded which). Some clones in this sample may be carry-over from other donors' samples. Each CDR3 is given with its conserved first and last residue. The D gene is left open where the match is weak. Size tells how often a clone was seen (once, few, many) or the class of an expanded clone, and some rows leave it out.

CDR3aa	CDR3nt	d_gene	abundance	j_gene	v_gene
CASSQVPGSNQPQHF	TGCGCCAGCAGCCAAGTCCCAGGGAGCAATCAGCCCCAGCATTTT	-	-	TRBJ1-5	TRBV4-1
CASSRALFWDSNEKLFF	TGTGCCAGCAGCCGAGCCCTTTTTTGGGACAGTAATGAAAAACTGTTTTTT	TRBD1	-	TRBJ1-4	TRBV9
CASSVASGSHEQFF	TGTGCCAGCAGCGTAGCTAGCGGGAGCCATGAGCAGTTCTTC	TRBD2	many	TRBJ2-1	TRBV9
CASSYSTPSGLGAYEQYF	TGTGCCAGCAGTTACTCAACCCCGTCTGGATTGGGGGCCTACGAGCAGTACTTC	-	few	TRBJ2-7	TRBV6-5
CASSPGLAPYEQYF	TGTGCCAGCAGCCCGGGACTAGCCCCCTACGAGCAGTACTTC	TRBD2	large	TRBJ2-7	TRBV7-2
CSAPGVSGANVLTF	TGCAGTGCCCCCGGGGTCTCTGGGGCCAACGTCCTGACTTTC	-	many	TRBJ2-6	TRBV20-1
CASSISRGPEVNTEAFF	TGTGCCAGTAGTATTAGTAGGGGGCCGGAAGTGAACACTGAAGCTTTCTTT	TRBD1	many	TRBJ1-1	TRBV19
CASSETGTFYEQYF	TGCGCCAGCAGCGAAACCGGGACCTTCTACGAGCAGTACTTC	-	many	TRBJ2-7	TRBV4-1
CASSGQGAREQYF	TGTGCCAGCAGCGGACAGGGGGCGAGGGAGCAGTACTTC	TRBD1	few	TRBJ2-7	TRBV6-1
CASSDRGRYEQYF	TGTGCCAGCAGTGACAGGGGACGCTACGAGCAGTACTTC	-	many	TRBJ2-7	TRBV2
CATRQGRTTGELFF	TGTGCCACCAGGCAGGGGAGGACCACCGGGGAGCTGTTTTTT	-	few	TRBJ2-2	TRBV2
CSARALTGGSGYTF	TGCAGTGCTAGAGCGCTGACAGGGGGCTCTGGCTACACCTTC	TRBD1	-	TRBJ1-2	TRBV20-1